The 8 T cell receptor beta chains reported below all come from one sample, sequenced in a study of blood T cell repertoires in COVID-19. The method was immunoSEQ multiplex PCR; TCRdb's version includes in-frame clones alone and lacks a portion of them. The table has about 300,000 clones, 75% to 95% seen once. Sequences were obtained from PBMCs or T cells enriched from blood (not recorded which). The origin of the receptors is a woman in her 30s who had recovered from COVID-19.

The chain couples TRBV19 to TRBJ1-6, with D possibly TRBD1 on 6 matching bases. The ends were cut back, 5 bases at V and 7 bases at J, with 21 bases in the middle. The CDR3 covers 17 residues. Germline V gene lookup returns CDR1 LNHDA and CDR2 SQIVND (reference sequence). The CDR3, as DNA: TGTGCCAGTAGTCGAAATCCGGACAGTGGATTGAATTCACCCCTCCACTTT. Amino acid sequence: CASSRNPDSGLNSPLHF.

This chain uses TRBV27 with TRBJ2-1, with 12 positions matching TRBD2. The germline V gene encodes CDR1 MNHEY and CDR2 SMNVEV (reference sequence). Germline trimming cut 5 bases from V and 4 bases from J; bases unmatched to any gene: 9. CDR3 size: 17 residues. The CDR3 reads CASSNRQLAGGYNEQFF. The CDR3, as DNA: TGTGCCAGCAGTAACCGTCAACTAGCGGGGGGTTACAATGAGCAGTTCTTC.

V gene TRBV4-1 combines with J gene TRBJ2-1; 12 nucleotides agree with TRBD2. Unmatched junction bases numbered 11, after V lost 3 bases and J lost 2 bases. This CDR3 is built from 19 residues. Germline V gives CDR1 MGHRA, CDR2 YSYEKL. Here the CDR3 DNA reads TGCGCCAGCAGCCACCCGCGGCTAGCGGGAGGGGAGGCCTACAATGAGCAGTTCTTC. It codes for CASSHPRLAGGEAYNEQFF.

The chain joins TRBV18 to TRBJ2-7; a possible D gene is TRBD2 (5 bases). Germline V gene lookup returns CDR1 KGHSH and CDR2 LQKENI. Trimming left V 3 bases short and J 3 bases short, with 6 bases between. CDR3 size: 12 residues. The CDR3 spells CASSPRDYEQYF. CDR3 DNA: TGTGCCAGCTCACCGAGGGACTACGAGCAGTACTTC.

CDR3 bases: TGTGCCTGGAGGGACAATGGCTACACCTTC. Its protein is CAWRDNGYTF. The J gene is TRBJ1-2, the V gene TRBV30; a weak D match, TRBD1 (5 bases). Per the germline V gene, CDR1 is GTSNPN and CDR2 is SVGIG (reference sequence). V lost 3 bases and J 6 bases, leaving 5 bases between the germline ends. This CDR3 spans 10 amino acids.

The chain recombines TRBV29-1 with TRBJ2-1; TRBD2 matches at 8 bases. The CDR3 runs to 14 residues. V trimming: 7 bases; J trimming: 4 bases; junction bases outside the gene matches: 9. CDR1 is SQVTM, CDR2 ANQGSEA, per germline. Here the CDR3 reads CSGSGGTRYNEQFF. The CDR3, as DNA: TGCAGCGGTTCTGGGGGGACTAGGTACAATGAGCAGTTCTTC.

This chain uses TRBV10-3 with TRBJ1-5, with D possibly matching TRBD1 (5 bases). Looked up from germline, CDR1 is ENHRY and CDR2 is SYGVKD. Trimming cost V 0 bases and J 6 bases, with 15 bases left between them. The CDR3 has 16 amino acids. The CDR3 DNA reads as TGTGCCATCAGTGAGTCGGGCAGGGTCGGAAGTCAGCCCCAGCATTTT. Translation: CAISESGRVGSQPQHF.

V usage is TRBV6-4 and J usage is TRBJ2-7, with 8 bases fitting TRBD2. The CDR3 totals 16 residues. The V gene end was trimmed by 4 bases and the J gene end by 5 bases; junction bases not matched to a gene: 13. Germline CDR1 is MRHNA and CDR2 is SNTAGT. CDR3 protein: CASSGLAIPDTDEQYF. Written as DNA, the CDR3 is TGTGCCAGCAGTGGACTAGCGATCCCTGATACAGACGAGCAGTACTTC.